This record concerns one T cell receptor (beta chain) sequence. The data stem from a study of radiotherapy plus CTLA-4 blockade in lung cancer. Clones were read by immunoSEQ multiplex PCR, and TCRdb kept only the in-frame ones, dropping some. The sample shows roughly 50,000 clones, about 72% of them seen only once. The germline V gene has CDR1 GTSNPN and CDR2 SVGIG (reference sequence). V lost 3 bases, J lost 1 base, and 2 bases stayed unmatched. The CDR3 loop spans 14 amino acids. The receptor's source is a human donor with non-small cell lung cancer who had stable disease on radiotherapy plus ipilimumab. This rearrangement joins TRBV30 to TRBJ2-2; 7 bases fit TRBD1. The sample consisted of peripheral blood, taken from a patient treated with radiotherapy plus ipilimumab. The CDR3 DNA reads TGTGCCTGGAGCTGGACAGGGAACACCGGGGAGCTGTTTTTT. This translates into CAWSWTGNTGELFF.